These 10 T cell receptor beta chains were all obtained from the same sample, sequenced in a study of long-term antiretroviral therapy in people with HIV. Running of the v3.0 immunoSEQ assay took place at survey level. TCRdb keeps only in-frame clones here, not all; method: immunoSEQ multiplex PCR. This sample has several thousand clones, with roughly 88% found just once. The input for sequencing was unsorted PBMCs, taken 3.7 years after starting antiretroviral therapy. The receptor source for this set is a woman aged 45-60 years with HIV.

This clone was picked up a small number of times. The chain employs TRBV5-6 and TRBJ1-2; D uncertain. The germline CDR1 and CDR2 sequences are SGHDT and YYEEEE. There are 14 residues in the CDR3. V was trimmed by 0 bases and J by 0 bases, leaving 6 bases between them. CDR3: CASSLGSANYGYTF. DNA for the CDR3: TGTGCCAGCAGCTTGGGCAGCGCTAACTATGGCTACACCTTC.

V gene TRBV4-2 combines with J gene TRBJ2-5; possibly TRBD2 for D (6 bases). V gave up 0 bases and J gave up 1 base, with 6 bases separating them. The germline gives CDR1 LGHNA, CDR2 YNFKEQ. The CDR3 is 14 amino acids. CDR3 in DNA: TGTGCCAGCAGCCAAGAAGCGGGCCAAGAGACCCAGTACTTC. It specifies CASSQEAGQETQYF.

This clone has only one observation. J is TRBJ2-2 and V is TRBV27; no clear D gene. Germline loops: CDR1 MNHEY, CDR2 SMNVEV (reference sequence). The CDR3 covers 16 residues. Between the trimmed V and J ends, which lost 3 bases and 0 bases, there was a span of 11 bases. The CDR3: CASSFSDGTNTGELFF. The CDR3, as DNA: TGTGCCAGCAGTTTTTCAGACGGAACGAACACCGGGGAGCTGTTTTTT.

The chain joins TRBV2 to TRBJ1-1; TRBD1 matches 7 bases. The CDR3 consists of 12 residues. V shed 6 bases and J 8 bases; nucleotides not matched to a gene: 6. CDR1 is SNHLY and CDR2 is FYNNEI in the germline V gene. CDR3 bases: TGTGCCAGCAGGGGAACAGGGGAAGAAGCTTTCTTT. It translates to CASRGTGEEAFF.

This clone was seen a handful of times. The rearrangement links TRBV27 to TRBJ2-7; D is ambiguous. In germline, CDR1 is MNHEY, CDR2 SMNVEV (reference sequence). Trimming took 2 bases from V and 2 from J, leaving 7 bases between them. The CDR3 is 13 amino acids. The CDR3 protein is CASSLQPTYEQYF. CDR3 bases: TGTGCCAGCAGTTTACAGCCAACCTACGAGCAGTACTTC.

The DNA for the CDR3 is TGTGCCAGCAGCCACCACCTTCGACTAGCGGGAGATTACGAGCAGTTCTTC. It codes for CASSHHLRLAGDYEQFF. The gene calls are TRBV13 and TRBJ2-1, with 12 bases aligning to TRBD2. Germline V gene data show CDR1 as PRHDT and CDR2 as FYEKMQ (reference sequence). V lost 5 bases and J lost 10; bases outside the gene matches: 15. The CDR3 loop spans 17 amino acids.

The chain combines TRBV19 with TRBJ1-4; D remains ambiguous. Trimming shortened V by 5 bases and J by 8 bases, and 15 bases separated the two germline ends. This CDR3 has 14 amino acids. The germline V gene has CDR1 LNHDA and CDR2 SQIVND (reference sequence). CDR3 in DNA: TGTGCCAGTAGTGCCTTATCGGTAGGGGAAAAACTGTTTTTT. Residues: CASSALSVGEKLFF.

The chain carries TRBV29-1 and TRBJ1-2; TRBD1 agrees at 7 bases. This CDR3 has 14 residues. J was trimmed by 3 bases and V by 5 bases; bases with no gene match: 9. The germline gives CDR1 SQVTM, CDR2 ANQGSEA. The CDR3 nucleotides are TGCAGCGTTCTCCCGGGACAGAGAGACTATGGCTACACCTTC. The encoded protein is CSVLPGQRDYGYTF.

The chain carries TRBV5-1 and TRBJ1-2, with a tentative D call TRBD1 (5 bases). This CDR3 has 13 amino acids. Germline-derived CDR1 and CDR2 are SGHRS and YFSETQ. Deletions cut 5 bases from V and 1 base from J, with 9 bases between. CDR3 sequence reads: CASRGTGNYGYTF. CDR3 nucleotide sequence: TGCGCCAGCAGGGGGACCGGTAACTATGGCTACACCTTC.

This rearrangement joins TRBV29-1 to TRBJ2-1; a possible D gene is TRBD1 (5 bases). CDR1 and CDR2 (germline): SQVTM, ANQGSEA. The CDR3 runs 15 residues. Trimming shortened V by 0 bases and J by 0 bases, and 9 bases separated the two germline ends. The CDR3 sequence is CSVEDRGVSYNEQFF. CDR3 DNA: TGCAGCGTTGAAGATAGGGGTGTCTCCTACAATGAGCAGTTCTTC.